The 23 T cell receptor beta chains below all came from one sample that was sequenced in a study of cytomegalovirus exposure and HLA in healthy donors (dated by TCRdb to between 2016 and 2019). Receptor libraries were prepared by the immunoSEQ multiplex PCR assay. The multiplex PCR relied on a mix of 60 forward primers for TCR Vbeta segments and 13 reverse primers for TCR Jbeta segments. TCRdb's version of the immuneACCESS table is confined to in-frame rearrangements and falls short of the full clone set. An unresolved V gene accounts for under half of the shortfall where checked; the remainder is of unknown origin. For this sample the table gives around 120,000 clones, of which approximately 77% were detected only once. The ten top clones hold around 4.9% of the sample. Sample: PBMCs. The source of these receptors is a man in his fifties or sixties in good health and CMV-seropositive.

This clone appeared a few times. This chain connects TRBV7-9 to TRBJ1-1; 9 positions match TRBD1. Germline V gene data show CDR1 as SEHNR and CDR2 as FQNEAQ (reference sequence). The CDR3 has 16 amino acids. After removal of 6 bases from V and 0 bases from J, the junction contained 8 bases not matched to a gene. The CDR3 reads CASRPTGGVMNTEAFF. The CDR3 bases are TGTGCCAGCAGGCCGACAGGGGGGGTTATGAACACTGAAGCTTTCTTT.

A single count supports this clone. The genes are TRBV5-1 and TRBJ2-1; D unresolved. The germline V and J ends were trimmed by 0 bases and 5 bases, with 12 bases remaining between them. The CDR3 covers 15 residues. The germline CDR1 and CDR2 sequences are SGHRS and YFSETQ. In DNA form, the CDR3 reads TGCGCCAGCAGCTTGGAACTAAAAAAAGACAATGAGCAGTTCTTC. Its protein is CASSLELKKDNEQFF. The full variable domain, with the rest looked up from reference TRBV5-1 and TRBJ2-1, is KAGVTQTPRYLIKTRGQQVTLSCSPISGHRSVSWYQQTPGQGLQFLFEYFSETQRNKGNFPGRFSGRQFSNSRSEMNVSTLELGDSALYLCASSLELKKDNEQFFGPGTRLTVL.

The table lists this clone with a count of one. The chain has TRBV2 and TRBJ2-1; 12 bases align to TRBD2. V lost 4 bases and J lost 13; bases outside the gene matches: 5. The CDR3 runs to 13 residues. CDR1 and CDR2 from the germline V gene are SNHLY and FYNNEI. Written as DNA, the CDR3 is TGTGCCAGCAGTGCCCGGACTAGCGGGATACAGTTCTTC. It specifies CASSARTSGIQFF.

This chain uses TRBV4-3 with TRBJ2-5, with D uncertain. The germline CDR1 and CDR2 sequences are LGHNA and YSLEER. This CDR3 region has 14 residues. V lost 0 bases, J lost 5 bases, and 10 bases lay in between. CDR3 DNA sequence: TGCGCCAGCAGCCAAGAGCGGTGGGTGGAGACCCAGTACTTC. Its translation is CASSQERWVETQYF.

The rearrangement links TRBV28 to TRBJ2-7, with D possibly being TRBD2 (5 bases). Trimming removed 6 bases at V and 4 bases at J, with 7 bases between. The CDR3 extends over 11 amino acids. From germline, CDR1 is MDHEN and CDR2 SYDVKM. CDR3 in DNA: TGTGCCAGCAGATGGGAGTACGAGCAGTACTTC. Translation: CASRWEYEQYF.

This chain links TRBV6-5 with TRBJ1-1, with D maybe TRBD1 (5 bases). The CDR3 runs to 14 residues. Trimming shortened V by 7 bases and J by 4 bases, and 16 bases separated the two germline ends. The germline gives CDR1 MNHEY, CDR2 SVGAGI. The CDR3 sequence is CASILSGGSTEAFF. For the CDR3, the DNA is TGTGCCAGCATTTTAAGCGGGGGTAGCACTGAAGCTTTCTTT.

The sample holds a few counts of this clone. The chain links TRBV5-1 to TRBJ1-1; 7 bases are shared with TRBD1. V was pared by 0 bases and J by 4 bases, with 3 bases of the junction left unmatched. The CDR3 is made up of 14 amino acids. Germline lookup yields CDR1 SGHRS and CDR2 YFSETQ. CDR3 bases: TGCGCCAGCAGCTTGGGGACAGGTGTCACTGAAGCTTTCTTT. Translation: CASSLGTGVTEAFF.

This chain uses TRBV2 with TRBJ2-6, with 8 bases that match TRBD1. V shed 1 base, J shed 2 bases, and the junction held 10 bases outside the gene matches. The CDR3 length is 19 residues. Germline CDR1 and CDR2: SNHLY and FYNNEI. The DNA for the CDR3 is TGTGCCAGCAGTGAAGATGGAGGACAGGGTGTAACTGGGGCCAACGTCCTGACTTTC. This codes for CASSEDGGQGVTGANVLTF.

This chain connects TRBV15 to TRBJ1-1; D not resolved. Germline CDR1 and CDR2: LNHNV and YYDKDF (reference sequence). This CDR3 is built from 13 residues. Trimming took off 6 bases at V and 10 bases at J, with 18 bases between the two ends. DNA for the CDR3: TGTGCCACCAGGAGCGGGAGCGTCGGCGGAGCTTTCTTT. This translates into CATRSGSVGGAFF.

The CDR3: CASSLQEGFNEQYF. CDR3 sequence (DNA): TGCGCCAGCAGCTTGCAAGAGGGCTTCAACGAGCAGTACTTC. The V gene is TRBV5-1, the J gene TRBJ2-7; possibly TRBD2 for D (5 bases). The germline gives CDR1 SGHRS, CDR2 YFSETQ. This CDR3 comprises 14 residues. V lost 1 base, J lost 5 bases, and 13 bases lay in between.

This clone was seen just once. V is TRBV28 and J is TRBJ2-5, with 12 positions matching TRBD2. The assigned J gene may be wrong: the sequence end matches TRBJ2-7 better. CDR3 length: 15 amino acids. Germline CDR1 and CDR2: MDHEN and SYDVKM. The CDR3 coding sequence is TGTGCCAGCAGTCCCCAGACTAGCGGGGGCTACGAGCAGTACTTC. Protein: CASSPQTSGGYEQYF.

The CDR3 loop is CASSLVVTVNTEAFF. The CDR3 nucleotides are TGTGCCAGCAGCTTAGTGGTGACAGTTAACACTGAAGCTTTCTTT. The chain carries TRBV11-2 and TRBJ1-1, with D possibly matching TRBD1 (5 bases). The CDR3 has 15 residues. CDR1 SGHAT and CDR2 FQNNGV come from the germline V gene. V was trimmed by 1 base and J by 2 bases, leaving 11 bases between them.

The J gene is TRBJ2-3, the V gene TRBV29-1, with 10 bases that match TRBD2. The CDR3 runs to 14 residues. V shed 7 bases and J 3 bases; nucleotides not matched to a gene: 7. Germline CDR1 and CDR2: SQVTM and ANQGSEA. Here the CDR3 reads CSAKTSGATDTQYF. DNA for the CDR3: TGCAGCGCGAAAACTAGCGGGGCAACAGATACGCAGTATTTT.

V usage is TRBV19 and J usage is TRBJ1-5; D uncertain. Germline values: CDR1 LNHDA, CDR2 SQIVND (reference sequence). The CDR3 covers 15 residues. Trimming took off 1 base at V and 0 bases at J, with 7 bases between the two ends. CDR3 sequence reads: CASSIGGYSNQPQHF. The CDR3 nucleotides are TGTGCCAGTAGTATAGGAGGTTATAGCAATCAGCCCCAGCATTTT.

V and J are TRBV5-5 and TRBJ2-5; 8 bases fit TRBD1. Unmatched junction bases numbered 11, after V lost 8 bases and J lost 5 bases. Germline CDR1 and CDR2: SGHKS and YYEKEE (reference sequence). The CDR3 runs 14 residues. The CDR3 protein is CASLSGGALETQYF. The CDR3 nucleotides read TGTGCCAGTCTTTCAGGGGGCGCGTTGGAGACCCAGTACTTC. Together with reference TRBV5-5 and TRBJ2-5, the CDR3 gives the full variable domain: DAGVTQSPTHLIKTRGQQVTLRCSPISGHKSVSWYQQVLGQGPQFIFQYYEKEERGRGNFPDRFSARQFPNYSSELNVNALLLGDSALYLCASLSGGALETQYFGPGTRLLVL.

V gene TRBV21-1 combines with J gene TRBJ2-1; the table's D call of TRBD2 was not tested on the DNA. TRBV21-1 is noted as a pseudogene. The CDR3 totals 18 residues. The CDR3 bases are TGTGCCAGCAGCAAGGTTTCTAGCGGGGTTGACTCCTACAATGAGCAGTTCTTC. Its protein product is CASSKVSSGVDSYNEQFF.

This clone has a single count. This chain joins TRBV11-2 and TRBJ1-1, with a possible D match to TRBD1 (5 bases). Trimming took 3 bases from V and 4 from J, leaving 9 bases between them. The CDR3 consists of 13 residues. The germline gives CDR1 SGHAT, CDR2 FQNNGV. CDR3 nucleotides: TGTGCCAGCAGCTTCCAGGGCTTCACTGAAGCTTTCTTT. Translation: CASSFQGFTEAFF.

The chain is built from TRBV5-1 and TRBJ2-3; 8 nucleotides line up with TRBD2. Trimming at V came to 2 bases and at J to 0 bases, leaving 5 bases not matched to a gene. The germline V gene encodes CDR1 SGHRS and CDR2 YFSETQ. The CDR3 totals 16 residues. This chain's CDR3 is CASSLGASGSTDTQYF. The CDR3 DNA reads TGCGCCAGCAGCTTAGGAGCTAGCGGGAGCACAGATACGCAGTATTTT. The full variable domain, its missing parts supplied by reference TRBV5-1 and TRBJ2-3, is KAGVTQTPRYLIKTRGQQVTLSCSPISGHRSVSWYQQTPGQGLQFLFEYFSETQRNKGNFPGRFSGRQFSNSRSEMNVSTLELGDSALYLCASSLGASGSTDTQYFGPGTRLTVL.

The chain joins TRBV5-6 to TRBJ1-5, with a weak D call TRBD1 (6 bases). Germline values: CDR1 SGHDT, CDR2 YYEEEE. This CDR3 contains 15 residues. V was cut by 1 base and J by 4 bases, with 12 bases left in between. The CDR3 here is CASSLTTGINQPQHF. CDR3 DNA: TGTGCCAGCAGCTTGACTACAGGGATAAATCAGCCCCAGCATTTT.

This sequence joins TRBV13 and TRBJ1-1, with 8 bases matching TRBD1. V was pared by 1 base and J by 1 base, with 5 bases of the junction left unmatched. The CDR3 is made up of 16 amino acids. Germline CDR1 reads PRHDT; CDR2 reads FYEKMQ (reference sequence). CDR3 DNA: TGTGCCAGCAGCTTAGTATTGCAGGGGGCGAACACTGAAGCTTTCTTT. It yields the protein CASSLVLQGANTEAFF.

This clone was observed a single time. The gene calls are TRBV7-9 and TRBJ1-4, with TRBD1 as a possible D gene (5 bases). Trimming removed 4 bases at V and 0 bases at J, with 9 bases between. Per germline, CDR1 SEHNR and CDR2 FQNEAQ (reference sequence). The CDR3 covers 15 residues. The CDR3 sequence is CASSSPRATNEKLFF. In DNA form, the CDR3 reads TGTGCCAGCAGCTCCCCCAGGGCAACTAATGAAAAACTGTTTTTT.

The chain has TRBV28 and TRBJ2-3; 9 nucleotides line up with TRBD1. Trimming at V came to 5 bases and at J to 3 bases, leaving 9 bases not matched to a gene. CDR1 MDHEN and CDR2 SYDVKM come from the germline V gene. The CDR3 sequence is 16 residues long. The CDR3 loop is CASSLGQGRMTDTQYF. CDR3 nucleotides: TGTGCCAGCAGTCTCGGACAGGGGAGAATGACAGATACGCAGTATTTT.

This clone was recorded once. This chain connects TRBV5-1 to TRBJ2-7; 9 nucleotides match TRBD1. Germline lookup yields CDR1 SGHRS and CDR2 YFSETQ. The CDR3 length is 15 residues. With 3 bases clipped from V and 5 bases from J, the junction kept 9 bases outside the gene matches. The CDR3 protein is CASSSPGQGNNEQYF. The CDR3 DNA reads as TGCGCCAGCAGCTCCCCGGGACAGGGTAATAACGAGCAGTACTTC.